This is a list of T cell receptor beta chains from one sample in a study of T-cell memory formation after mild COVID-19. In TCRdb, the 5' RACE reads were re-called with MiXCR into one record per CDR3 protein. The data show 360,000 or so distinct CDR3 sequences, over 25% seen once. Material: PBMCs or a T cell subset sorted from them (not recorded which). The origin of the receptors is an adult woman who had mild COVID-19 (a few samples of this study predate the infection). Cell type and time point are not known. CDR3s include the opening cysteine and the closing phenylalanine or tryptophan. A D gene is named only where the DNA matches it firmly. Where a row states a size, it is once, few, many or the class of an expanded clone; other rows omit it.

d_call: .; clone_size: .; v_call: TRBV6-5; j_call: TRBJ1-2; cdr3_aa: CASSPTGEGYTF; cdr3_nt: TGTGCCAGCAGCCCGACTGGGGAAGGCTACACCTTC
d_call: TRBD2; clone_size: few; v_call: TRBV7-6; j_call: TRBJ2-7; cdr3_aa: CASSLNSGRTHEQYF; cdr3_nt: TGTGCCAGCAGCTTAAACAGCGGGAGGACCCACGAGCAGTACTTC
d_call: .; clone_size: .; v_call: TRBV2; j_call: TRBJ2-3; cdr3_aa: CASGAPGADTQYF; cdr3_nt: TGTGCCAGCGGGGCCCCCGGGGCAGATACGCAGTATTTT
d_call: TRBD2; clone_size: .; v_call: TRBV4-1; j_call: TRBJ2-3; cdr3_aa: CASSQVVAGGDTQYF; cdr3_nt: TGCGCCAGCAGCCAAGTGGTAGCGGGGGGGGATACGCAGTATTTT
d_call: .; clone_size: .; v_call: TRBV19; j_call: TRBJ2-5; cdr3_aa: CASSTALGLAEGAQYF; cdr3_nt: TGTGCCAGTAGTACCGCCTTGGGCCTTGCCGAGGGGGCCCAGTACTTC
d_call: .; clone_size: few; v_call: TRBV5-1; j_call: TRBJ2-3; cdr3_aa: CASSPTRYTDTQYF; cdr3_nt: TGCGCCAGCAGCCCGACTAGATACACAGATACGCAGTATTTT
d_call: .; clone_size: few; v_call: TRBV5-5; j_call: TRBJ2-3; cdr3_aa: CASSLGPLMDTQYF; cdr3_nt: TGTGCCAGCAGCTTGGGGCCCCTCATGGATACGCAGTATTTT
d_call: .; clone_size: .; v_call: TRBV10-3; j_call: TRBJ2-7; cdr3_aa: CAISESTDPYEQYF; cdr3_nt: TGTGCCATCAGTGAGTCAACTGACCCCTACGAGCAGTACTTC
d_call: TRBD1; clone_size: few; v_call: TRBV7-2; j_call: TRBJ2-1; cdr3_aa: CASSPRRGTGSYNEQFF; cdr3_nt: TGTGCCAGCAGCCCCCGCCGCGGGACAGGGTCCTACAATGAGCAGTTCTTC
d_call: .; clone_size: few; v_call: TRBV12-3/TRBV12-4; j_call: TRBJ1-2; cdr3_aa: CASSQGTGISGF; cdr3_nt: TGTGCCAGCAGTCAAGGGACCGGGATTTCGGGTTTC
d_call: .; clone_size: .; v_call: TRBV4-3; j_call: TRBJ2-7; cdr3_aa: CASSPQGDGFYEQYF; cdr3_nt: TGCGCCAGCAGCCCCCAAGGGGACGGATTCTACGAGCAGTACTTC
d_call: .; clone_size: few; v_call: TRBV7-2; j_call: TRBJ2-7; cdr3_aa: CASSLWTGDEQYF; cdr3_nt: TGTGCCAGCAGCCTCTGGACCGGGGACGAGCAGTACTTC
d_call: .; clone_size: .; v_call: TRBV4-1; j_call: TRBJ1-1; cdr3_aa: CASSDRHPEAFF; cdr3_nt: TGCGCCAGCAGCGACCGACACCCTGAAGCTTTCTTT
d_call: .; clone_size: .; v_call: TRBV20-1; j_call: TRBJ1-2; cdr3_aa: CSARGGGRGNYGYTF; cdr3_nt: TGCAGTGCTAGAGGAGGTGGACGGGGGAACTATGGCTACACCTTC
d_call: .; clone_size: .; v_call: TRBV7-9; j_call: TRBJ1-5; cdr3_aa: CASSGVFQPQHF; cdr3_nt: TGTGCCAGCAGCGGGGTTTTTCAGCCCCAGCATTTT
d_call: TRBD2; clone_size: .; v_call: TRBV4-2; j_call: TRBJ2-7; cdr3_aa: CASSQEGGSSYEQYF; cdr3_nt: TGTGCCAGCAGCCAAGAAGGCGGGAGCTCCTACGAGCAGTACTTC
d_call: TRBD2; clone_size: few; v_call: TRBV5-1; j_call: TRBJ2-1; cdr3_aa: CASSLEASGRYNEQFF; cdr3_nt: TGCGCCAGCAGCTTGGAGGCTAGCGGGCGGTACAATGAGCAGTTCTTC
d_call: .; clone_size: .; v_call: TRBV30; j_call: TRBJ2-1; cdr3_aa: CAWAYNEQFF; cdr3_nt: TGTGCCTGGGCCTACAATGAGCAGTTCTTC
d_call: .; clone_size: .; v_call: TRBV9; j_call: TRBJ2-2; cdr3_aa: CASSAFFSTGELFF; cdr3_nt: TGTGCCAGCAGCGCCTTTTTTAGCACCGGGGAGCTGTTTTTT
d_call: .; clone_size: .; v_call: TRBV6-1; j_call: TRBJ1-3; cdr3_aa: CASSEAAGESGNTIYF; cdr3_nt: TGTGCCAGCAGTGAAGCGGCCGGAGAATCTGGAAACACCATATATTTT
d_call: TRBD1; clone_size: .; v_call: TRBV9; j_call: TRBJ1-1; cdr3_aa: CASSVGQETEAFF; cdr3_nt: TGTGCCAGCAGCGTCGGACAGGAGACTGAAGCTTTCTTT
d_call: TRBD1; clone_size: .; v_call: TRBV6-5; j_call: TRBJ1-1; cdr3_aa: CASRGTGGANEAFF; cdr3_nt: TGTGCCAGCCGAGGGACAGGGGGCGCGAATGAAGCTTTCTTT
d_call: .; clone_size: .; v_call: TRBV11-3; j_call: TRBJ2-7; cdr3_aa: CASSLVAGGSSYEQYF; cdr3_nt: TGTGCCAGCAGCTTAGTGGCGGGCGGTTCGTCCTACGAGCAGTACTTC
d_call: .; clone_size: few; v_call: TRBV15; j_call: TRBJ2-3; cdr3_aa: CATSGETTQYF; cdr3_nt: TGTGCCACCAGCGGGGAGACCACGCAGTATTTT
d_call: .; clone_size: few; v_call: TRBV6-4; j_call: TRBJ2-7; cdr3_aa: CASSAGTLYEQYF; cdr3_nt: TGTGCCAGCAGCGCCGGAACCCTTTACGAGCAGTACTTC
d_call: .; clone_size: few; v_call: TRBV2; j_call: TRBJ2-3; cdr3_aa: CASSEYWGADTQYF; cdr3_nt: TGTGCCAGCAGTGAATATTGGGGGGCAGATACGCAGTATTTT
d_call: TRBD1; clone_size: few; v_call: TRBV11-3; j_call: TRBJ2-1; cdr3_aa: CASSLAGTGGSYNEQFF; cdr3_nt: TGTGCCAGCAGCTTAGCGGGGACAGGGGGCTCCTACAATGAGCAGTTCTTC
d_call: .; clone_size: .; v_call: TRBV6-5; j_call: TRBJ2-2; cdr3_aa: CASSYSAVANTGELFF; cdr3_nt: TGTGCCAGCAGTTACTCGGCGGTGGCGAACACCGGGGAGCTGTTTTTT
d_call: TRBD2; clone_size: few; v_call: TRBV7-6; j_call: TRBJ2-1; cdr3_aa: CASSSGTSGGVSYNEQFF; cdr3_nt: TGTGCCAGCAGTTCCGGGACTAGCGGGGGGGTTTCCTACAATGAGCAGTTCTTC
d_call: .; clone_size: few; v_call: TRBV30; j_call: TRBJ2-1; cdr3_aa: CAWSPISPGTNEQFF; cdr3_nt: TGTGCCTGGAGTCCTATCTCCCCGGGTACGAATGAGCAGTTCTTC
d_call: TRBD1; clone_size: few; v_call: TRBV5-1; j_call: TRBJ2-3; cdr3_aa: CASSLGTGKGFVTDTQYF; cdr3_nt: TGCGCCAGCAGCTTGGGGACAGGGAAGGGATTTGTCACAGATACGCAGTATTTT
d_call: TRBD1; clone_size: few; v_call: TRBV4-3; j_call: TRBJ2-2; cdr3_aa: CASSQDRHRGTGELFF; cdr3_nt: TGCGCCAGCAGCCAAGATAGGCACAGGGGGACCGGGGAGCTGTTTTTT
d_call: .; clone_size: few; v_call: TRBV29-1; j_call: TRBJ2-3; cdr3_aa: CSVDEGSGGLLSTDTQYF; cdr3_nt: TGCAGCGTTGACGAAGGGTCCGGAGGGCTTCTGAGCACAGATACGCAGTATTTT
d_call: .; clone_size: .; v_call: TRBV12-3/TRBV12-4; j_call: TRBJ1-6; cdr3_aa: CASSLFQGPSPLHF; cdr3_nt: TGTGCCAGCAGTTTATTCCAGGGACCTTCACCCCTCCACTTT
d_call: .; clone_size: .; v_call: TRBV20-1; j_call: TRBJ2-3; cdr3_aa: CSARDPPAVTDTQYF; cdr3_nt: TGCAGTGCTAGAGATCCCCCGGCGGTAACAGATACGCAGTATTTT
d_call: .; clone_size: few; v_call: TRBV12-3/TRBV12-4; j_call: TRBJ1-2; cdr3_aa: CASSNHTRGDYGYTF; cdr3_nt: TGTGCCAGCAGTAACCATACGAGAGGGGACTATGGCTACACCTTC
d_call: .; clone_size: .; v_call: TRBV5-1; j_call: TRBJ1-4; cdr3_aa: CASGAGSNEKLFF; cdr3_nt: TGCGCCAGCGGGGCCGGGAGTAATGAAAAACTGTTTTTT
d_call: TRBD2; clone_size: .; v_call: TRBV5-1; j_call: TRBJ2-3; cdr3_aa: CASSLSRLAGGTDTQYF; cdr3_nt: TGCGCCAGCAGCTTGAGCCGACTAGCGGGGGGCACAGATACGCAGTATTTT
d_call: .; clone_size: .; v_call: TRBV7-9; j_call: TRBJ2-6; cdr3_aa: CASSFEQYSGANVLTF; cdr3_nt: TGTGCCAGCAGCTTCGAACAGTACTCTGGGGCCAACGTCCTGACTTTC
d_call: .; clone_size: .; v_call: TRBV4-1; j_call: TRBJ1-4; cdr3_aa: CASTRRANEKLFF; cdr3_nt: TGCGCCAGCACCCGCCGGGCTAATGAAAAACTGTTTTTT
d_call: .; clone_size: few; v_call: TRBV12-3/TRBV12-4; j_call: TRBJ2-7; cdr3_aa: CASSFRGTYEQYF; cdr3_nt: TGTGCCAGCAGTTTTCGGGGTACCTACGAGCAGTACTTC
d_call: TRBD2; clone_size: few; v_call: TRBV5-1; j_call: TRBJ2-1; cdr3_aa: CASSGLAGAHNEQFF; cdr3_nt: TGCGCCAGCAGCGGACTAGCGGGGGCTCACAATGAGCAGTTCTTC
d_call: TRBD2; clone_size: few; v_call: TRBV20-1; j_call: TRBJ2-7; cdr3_aa: CSASRTSGGLSSYEQYF; cdr3_nt: TGCAGTGCCAGCCGGACTAGCGGGGGCCTAAGCTCCTACGAGCAGTACTTC
d_call: .; clone_size: .; v_call: TRBV5-1; j_call: TRBJ2-3; cdr3_aa: CASSLVGRHLSTDTQYF; cdr3_nt: TGCGCCAGCAGCTTGGTGGGCAGGCACCTAAGCACAGATACGCAGTATTTT
d_call: .; clone_size: few; v_call: TRBV7-6; j_call: TRBJ2-5; cdr3_aa: CASSLRQDLETQYF; cdr3_nt: TGTGCCAGCAGCTTACGACAGGATCTGGAGACCCAGTACTTC
d_call: .; clone_size: .; v_call: TRBV7-9; j_call: TRBJ1-1; cdr3_aa: CASSGTRRTEAFF; cdr3_nt: TGTGCCAGCAGCGGGACAAGGCGCACTGAAGCTTTCTTT
d_call: TRBD2; clone_size: .; v_call: TRBV12-3/TRBV12-4; j_call: TRBJ2-7; cdr3_aa: CASSPPGLAGAEQYF; cdr3_nt: TGTGCCAGCAGCCCCCCGGGACTAGCGGGAGCCGAGCAGTACTTC
d_call: .; clone_size: few; v_call: TRBV6-5; j_call: TRBJ2-5; cdr3_aa: CASRLGQQETQYF; cdr3_nt: TGTGCCAGCAGACTCGGACAGCAAGAGACCCAGTACTTC
d_call: TRBD2; clone_size: few; v_call: TRBV5-6; j_call: TRBJ2-7; cdr3_aa: CASSLAWRGSYEQYF; cdr3_nt: TGTGCCAGCAGCTTGGCTTGGCGGGGGAGCTACGAGCAGTACTTC
d_call: .; clone_size: .; v_call: TRBV15; j_call: TRBJ2-3; cdr3_aa: CATSSRIGAGDTQYF; cdr3_nt: TGTGCCACCAGCAGTCGTATTGGGGCAGGCGATACGCAGTATTTT
d_call: TRBD1; clone_size: .; v_call: TRBV5-1; j_call: TRBJ1-5; cdr3_aa: CASSADREIPRGSNQPQHF; cdr3_nt: TGCGCCAGCAGCGCAGACAGGGAGATCCCTCGGGGTAGCAATCAGCCCCAGCATTTT
d_call: TRBD2; clone_size: few; v_call: TRBV6-6; j_call: TRBJ2-7; cdr3_aa: CASTSHPVAGVFGQYF; cdr3_nt: TGTGCCAGCACCTCCCATCCCGTGGCGGGAGTGTTTGGGCAGTACTTC
d_call: .; clone_size: many; v_call: TRBV7-3; j_call: TRBJ2-1; cdr3_aa: CASSHTGNSYDEQFF; cdr3_nt: TGTGCCAGCAGCCATACAGGTAACTCCTACGATGAGCAGTTCTTC
d_call: TRBD1; clone_size: .; v_call: TRBV4-2; j_call: TRBJ1-1; cdr3_aa: CASSQDRSLEAFF; cdr3_nt: TGTGCCAGCAGCCAGGACAGGTCCCTGGAGGCTTTCTTT
d_call: .; clone_size: .; v_call: TRBV29-1; j_call: TRBJ2-7; cdr3_aa: CSVDLGSYEQYF; cdr3_nt: TGCAGCGTTGACCTCGGATCCTACGAGCAGTACTTC
d_call: TRBD2; clone_size: .; v_call: TRBV24-1; j_call: TRBJ2-3; cdr3_aa: CATSIGLAETDTQYF; cdr3_nt: TGTGCCACCTCCATTGGACTAGCGGAAACAGATACGCAGTATTTT
d_call: .; clone_size: few; v_call: TRBV20-1; j_call: TRBJ1-2; cdr3_aa: CSARDPSSGDSYGYTF; cdr3_nt: TGCAGTGCTAGAGATCCCTCGTCGGGAGACAGCTATGGCTACACCTTC
d_call: TRBD1; clone_size: few; v_call: TRBV20-1; j_call: TRBJ1-6; cdr3_aa: CSARPDRVGSPLHF; cdr3_nt: TGCAGTGCTCGGCCCGACAGGGTAGGGTCACCCCTCCACTTT